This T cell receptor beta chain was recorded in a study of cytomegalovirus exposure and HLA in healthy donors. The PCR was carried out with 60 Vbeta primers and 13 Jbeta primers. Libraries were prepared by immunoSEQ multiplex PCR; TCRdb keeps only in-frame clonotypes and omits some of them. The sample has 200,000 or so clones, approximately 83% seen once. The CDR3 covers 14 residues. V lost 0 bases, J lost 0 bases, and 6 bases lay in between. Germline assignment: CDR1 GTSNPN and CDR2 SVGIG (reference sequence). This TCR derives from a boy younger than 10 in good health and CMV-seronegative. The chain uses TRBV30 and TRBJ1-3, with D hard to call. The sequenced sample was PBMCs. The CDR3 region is CAWSVILSGNTIYF. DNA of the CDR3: TGTGCCTGGAGTGTAATCCTCTCTGGAAACACCATATATTTT.